The 7 T cell receptor beta chains reported below all come from one sample, sequenced in a study of OX40 agonist ivuxolimab in advanced cancers. Method: immunoSEQ multiplex PCR; TCRdb's copy keeps in-frame clones and lacks some. The sample includes about 110,000 clones, about 92% seen only once; the top ten take 0.27%. This sample comprised CD4+ or CD8+ T cells sorted from blood, obtained in a trial of the OX40 agonist ivuxolimab. These receptors were taken from an adult with an advanced solid tumor such as melanoma, head and neck, liver or kidney cancer.

This chain links TRBV7-9 with TRBJ1-1; D may be TRBD1 (6 bases). Trimming left V 3 bases short and J 1 base short, with 12 bases between. CDR1 and CDR2 (germline): SEHNR, FQNEAQ (reference sequence). The CDR3 consists of 15 residues. The CDR3 nucleotides are TGTGCCAGCAGCTTCGGGGGCTTCGCGAACACTGAAGCTTTCTTT. The encoded protein is CASSFGGFANTEAFF.

The genes are TRBV28 and TRBJ1-1; D unclear. Germline CDR1 MDHEN, CDR2 SYDVKM. Trimming left V 5 bases short and J 3 bases short, with 13 bases between. The CDR3 covers 14 residues. CDR3 sequence: CASSPPGEHTEAFF. DNA for the CDR3: TGTGCCAGCAGTCCTCCCGGGGAGCACACTGAAGCTTTCTTT.

V gene TRBV11-1 combines with J gene TRBJ1-1; D is uncertain. Trimming removed 1 base at V and 0 bases at J, with 6 bases between. Germline V CDR1 and CDR2: SGHAT, FQDESV (reference sequence). This CDR3 has 14 amino acids. The CDR3 sequence: CASSLERMNTEAFF. CDR3 in DNA: TGTGCCAGCAGCTTAGAACGGATGAACACTGAAGCTTTCTTT.

The chain recombines TRBV5-1 with TRBJ1-5, with 7 positions matching TRBD1. Germline assignment: CDR1 SGHRS and CDR2 YFSETQ. The CDR3 totals 15 residues. With 1 base clipped from V and 6 bases from J, the junction kept 7 bases outside the gene matches. CDR3 amino acids: CASSLTGASGQPQHF. The CDR3 DNA is TGCGCCAGCAGCTTGACAGGGGCGAGCGGTCAGCCCCAGCATTTT.

This chain uses TRBV5-6 with TRBJ1-2; TRBD1 is a possible D gene (6 bases). The CDR3 is made up of 14 amino acids. Germline-derived CDR1 and CDR2 are SGHDT and YYEEEE. V lost 4 bases and J 4 bases, leaving 14 bases between the germline ends. This CDR3 is CASSDTGIRYGYTF. The CDR3 DNA reads as TGTGCCAGCAGCGACACAGGGATTCGCTATGGCTACACCTTC.

The chain uses TRBV28 and TRBJ1-5; maybe TRBD1 (6 bases). This CDR3 has 16 residues. Per germline, CDR1 MDHEN and CDR2 SYDVKM. Trimming cost V 5 bases and J 7 bases, with 21 bases left between them. DNA for the CDR3: TGTGCCAGCAGTCCCGAGGGGAGGCCCCAGGGGCAGCCCCAGCATTTT. Translation: CASSPEGRPQGQPQHF.

The chain has TRBV14 and TRBJ2-1, with 9 bases fitting TRBD2. The CDR3 consists of 16 residues. CDR1 and CDR2 (germline): SGHDN, FVKESK. V was pared by 4 bases and J by 5 bases, with 9 bases of the junction left unmatched. CDR3 sequence: CASSPEGLAKNNEQFF. In DNA, the CDR3 is TGTGCCAGCAGCCCAGAAGGACTAGCGAAAAACAATGAGCAGTTCTTC.